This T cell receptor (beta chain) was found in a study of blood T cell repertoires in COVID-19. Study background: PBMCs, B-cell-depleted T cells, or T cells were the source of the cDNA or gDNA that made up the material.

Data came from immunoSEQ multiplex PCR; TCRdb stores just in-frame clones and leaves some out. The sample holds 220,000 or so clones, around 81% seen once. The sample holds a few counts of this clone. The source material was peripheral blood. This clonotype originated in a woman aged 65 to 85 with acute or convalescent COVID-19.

The CDR3: CASSPGTGGYNEQFF. The CDR3, as DNA: TGTGCCAGCAGTCCCGGGACAGGGGGCTACAATGAGCAGTTCTTC. The genes are TRBV27 and TRBJ2-1; 11 positions agree with TRBD1. The V gene end was trimmed by 5 bases and the J gene end by 3 bases; junction bases not matched to a gene: 3. The germline gives CDR1 MNHEY, CDR2 SMNVEV (reference sequence). This CDR3 comprises 15 residues.